These T cell receptor beta chains were read from a single sample in a study of cytotoxic CD8 clonotypes in ibrutinib-treated CLL. The table came from immunoSEQ multiplex PCR; TCRdb's copy has only in-frame clones and leaves some out. The data hold about 89,000 clones, with around 80% observed a single time. The source material was PBMCs, sampled after 12 months of ibrutinib treatment. These receptors were obtained from a human donor with chronic lymphocytic leukemia. The CDR3 runs from the conserved cysteine through the conserved F or W. A D gene is named only where the DNA matches it firmly. Clone sizes are given selectively: once, few, many, or a class where the clone is expanded.

j_call v_call d_call clone_size cdr3_nt cdr3_aa
TRBJ2-2 TRBV7-3 TRBD1 NA TGTGCCAGCAGCTTGAACAGGGGGGAAGACACCGGGGAGCTGTTTTTT CASSLNRGEDTGELFF
TRBJ2-3 TRBV28 NA NA TGTGCCAGCAGCCAAGGCCTCGTGGCGCAGTATTTT CASSQGLVAQYF
TRBJ1-1 TRBV29-1 NA few TGCAGCGTTCAAGTGGGGTATGGAGAAGCTTTCTTT CSVQVGYGEAFF
TRBJ2-5 TRBV5-1 TRBD2 NA TGCGCCAGCAGCCTGGGACTAGCGGACCAAGAGACCCAGTACTTC CASSLGLADQETQYF
TRBJ1-2 TRBV5-8 TRBD1 NA TGTGCCAGCAGCGCAGGGGGCACGGGTAACTATGGCTACACCTTC CASSAGGTGNYGYTF
TRBJ2-7 TRBV4-1 TRBD2 few TGCGCCAGCAGCCAAGCCGGGGGGGATTACGCGCAGTACTTC CASSQAGGDYAQYF
TRBJ1-2 TRBV5-1 NA once TGCGCCAGCAGCTTGGCCAACCCCACGGACGACTATGGCTACACCTTC CASSLANPTDDYGYTF
TRBJ2-3 TRBV2 NA NA TGTGCCAGCAGTGAAAGGGGGGCGAGGAGCACAGATACGCAGTATTTT CASSERGARSTDTQYF
TRBJ1-5 TRBV19 NA NA TGTGCCAGTACGACAGTCAATAGCAATCAGCCCCAGCATTTT CASTTVNSNQPQHF
TRBJ2-7 TRBV6-6 NA NA TGTGCCAGCAGTTCCTTAGGCAGGTCGTACGAGCAGTACTTC CASSSLGRSYEQYF
TRBJ2-5 TRBV5-5 NA NA TGTGCCAGCAGCTACGAAGTCGCTGCAGCGTACCAAGAGACCCAGTACTTC CASSYEVAAAYQETQYF
TRBJ2-5 TRBV9 TRBD2 NA TGTGCCAGCAGCGTGACTCTAGCGGGGGGGCAAGAGACCCAGTACTTC CASSVTLAGGQETQYF
TRBJ2-2 TRBV5-1 NA few TGCGCCAGCAGCTTCCTCACAGAAACCGGGGAGCTGTTTTTT CASSFLTETGELFF
TRBJ1-2 TRBV7-9 NA once TGTGCCAGCAGCTTAGGCGGGCTAGCGCCGTTTGGCTACACCTTC CASSLGGLAPFGYTF
TRBJ2-7 TRBV7-8 TRBD1 NA TGTGCCAGCACCCATTATCCAGGGACAGGGGGCCTCCAAAACTACGAGCAGTACTTC CASTHYPGTGGLQNYEQYF
TRBJ1-1 TRBV5-1 NA NA TGCGCCAGCAGCTCAGGGCCCATGGGGGCAATGGACACTGAAGCTTTCTTT CASSSGPMGAMDTEAFF
TRBJ2-1 TRBV5-1 NA NA TGCGCCAGCAGCTTTCAGGCAGGGAACTCCTACAATGAGCAGTTCTTC CASSFQAGNSYNEQFF
TRBJ2-7 TRBV5-1 NA once TGCGCCAGCAGCCCGGAAAGATACCTCCTCCAAAACTACGAGCAGTACTTC CASSPERYLLQNYEQYF
TRBJ1-2 TRBV11-3 TRBD1 NA TGTGCCAGCAGCTTGGGGGAGGGGGCCGCGAGGGGCTACACCTTC CASSLGEGAARGYTF
TRBJ2-7 TRBV6-6 NA NA TGTGCCAGCAGTGCCGGGACACGGGACTACGAGCAGTACTTC CASSAGTRDYEQYF
TRBJ2-1 TRBV18 NA NA TGTGCCAGCTCACCCGTGGTCGCGCGGGGCTGGGGCAATGAGCAGTTCTTC CASSPVVARGWGNEQFF
TRBJ2-7 TRBV2 TRBD1 NA TGTGCCAGCAGTGATGACAGGGACGAGCAGTACTTC CASSDDRDEQYF
TRBJ2-3 TRBV7-3 TRBD2 few TGTGCCAGCAGCCCTAGCGGGGGACGCCATACGCAGTATTTT CASSPSGGRHTQYF
TRBJ1-5 TRBV10-2 TRBD1 NA TGCGCCAGCAGTTCCCCAGGGGGTAACAATCAGCCCCAGCATTTT CASSSPGGNNQPQHF
TRBJ2-7 TRBV20-1 NA NA TGCAGTGCTACGTGGTCCTACGAGCAGTACTTC CSATWSYEQYF
TRBJ2-7 TRBV30 NA NA TGTGCCTGGAGCACGACAAACTACGAGCAGTACTTC CAWSTTNYEQYF
TRBJ2-5 TRBV28 NA NA TGTGCCAGCAGTTTGTCCGCGAGGGCCCAGTACTTC CASSLSARAQYF
TRBJ1-5 TRBV5-1 TRBD1 NA TGCGCCAGCAGCTTAGGGGGCCTCCAGCCCCAGCATTTT CASSLGGLQPQHF
TRBJ1-2 TRBV6-6 NA NA TGTGCCAGCAGTTACCAGGACAACTATGGCTACACCTTC CASSYQDNYGYTF
TRBJ1-5 TRBV19 NA few TGTGCCAGTACTCAGGGTTCAAGCAATCAGCCCCAGCATTTT CASTQGSSNQPQHF